The 9 T cell receptor beta chains below all came from one sample that was sequenced in a study of siplizumab effects on memory and regulatory T cells. Measured with immunoSEQ multiplex PCR; TCRdb has only the in-frame clones, and not every one. The sample shows around 110,000 clones, roughly 94% of them seen only once. Source material: non-Treg CD4+ T cells sorted from blood. These receptors originate from a human donor in good health.

The rearrangement links TRBV19 to TRBJ2-4; unclear D gene. Trimming took off 7 bases at V and 1 base at J, with 11 bases between the two ends. CDR1 LNHDA and CDR2 SQIVND come from the germline V gene (reference sequence). This CDR3 is 14 amino acids long. The CDR3 bases are TGTGCCAGTACCCCCCCGTCGGCCAAAAACATTCAGTACTTC. As protein: CASTPPSAKNIQYF. The variable domain in full, with the rest retrieved from reference TRBV19 and TRBJ2-4, is DGGITQSPKYLFRKEGQNVTLSCEQNLNHDAMYWYRQDPGQGLRLIYYSQIVNDFQKGDIAEGYSVSREKKESFPLTVTSAQKNPTAFYLCASTPPSAKNIQYFGAGTRLSVL.

This clone was seen a handful of times. J is TRBJ2-3 and V is TRBV14; 11 positions match TRBD2. V was pared by 3 bases and J by 2 bases, with 4 bases of the junction left unmatched. The V gene's germline CDR1 is SGHDN and CDR2 FVKESK. The CDR3 has 16 amino acids. The CDR3: CASSQLAGGATDTQYF. CDR3 nucleotide sequence: TGTGCCAGCAGCCAGCTAGCGGGGGGCGCCACAGATACGCAGTATTTT.

This clone appeared a few times. CDR3 protein: CASSPAGKNTEAFF. The CDR3 coding sequence is TGTGCCAGCTCACCAGCGGGGAAGAACACTGAAGCTTTCTTT. The chain employs TRBV18 and TRBJ1-1; D not resolved. V shed 2 bases and J shed 1 base, with 8 bases lying between them. The CDR3 spans 14 residues. Germline V gives CDR1 KGHSH, CDR2 LQKENI.

The chain carries TRBV5-8 and TRBJ1-4; D is unclear. Germline lookup yields CDR1 SGHTS and CDR2 YDEGEE. Trimming cost V 0 bases and J 3 bases, with 9 bases left between them. The CDR3 totals 15 residues. Here the CDR3 reads CASSLGGGPNEKLFF. CDR3 DNA sequence: TGTGCCAGCAGCTTGGGTGGAGGGCCTAATGAAAAACTGTTTTTT.

The chain has TRBV6-4 and TRBJ2-3; 7 bases agree with TRBD1. Germline CDR1 MRHNA, CDR2 SNTAGT. CDR3 length: 15 residues. Trimming took 5 bases from V and 0 from J; bases not matched to a gene: 5. The CDR3 nucleotides are TGTGCCAGCAGTCGGGACAGCCTTAGCACAGATACGCAGTATTTT. It codes for CASSRDSLSTDTQYF.

The rearrangement uses TRBV15 and TRBJ2-7; tentative D call: TRBD1 (6 bases). Germline CDR1 is LNHNV and CDR2 is YYDKDF (reference sequence). This CDR3 spans 14 amino acids. V dropped 1 base and J dropped 4 bases, with 11 bases sitting between them. The CDR3 is CATSRGGGGYEQYF. CDR3 DNA: TGTGCCACCAGCAGAGGTGGGGGCGGGTACGAGCAGTACTTC.

The chain carries TRBV7-2 and TRBJ2-5; D ambiguous. CDR1 SGHTA and CDR2 FQGNSA come from the germline V gene. The CDR3 runs 13 residues. V was shortened by 2 bases and J by 1 base, with 5 bases between the two germline ends. The CDR3 protein is CASSLSGQETQYF. Here the CDR3 DNA reads TGTGCCAGCAGCTTATCCGGCCAAGAGACCCAGTACTTC. The full variable domain, its missing parts supplied by reference TRBV7-2 and TRBJ2-5, is GAGVSQSPSNKVTEKGKDVELRCDPISGHTALYWYRQSLGQGLEFLIYFQGNSAPDKSGLPSDRFSAERTGGSVSTLTIQRTQQEDSAVYLCASSLSGQETQYFGPGTRLLVL.

V is TRBV7-9 and J is TRBJ2-1; D is unresolved. Germline CDR1 reads SEHNR; CDR2 reads FQNEAQ (reference sequence). Trimming removed 0 bases at V and 7 bases at J, with 13 bases between. The CDR3 sequence is 15 residues long. In DNA, the CDR3 is TGTGCCAGCAGCTTAGCCTACAAAGCTCGTAATGAGCAGTTCTTC. Residues: CASSLAYKARNEQFF.

This clone was detected once. CDR3 in DNA: TGTGCCAGCAGCTTTTCAGGGAAGGCTAATGAAAAACTGTTTTTT. As protein: CASSFSGKANEKLFF. The rearrangement uses TRBV7-2 and TRBJ1-4; D possibly corresponds to TRBD1 (5 bases). The CDR3 contains 15 residues. Germline V gene lookup returns CDR1 SGHTA and CDR2 FQGNSA. V lost 3 bases and J 3 bases, leaving 11 bases between the germline ends.